This TCR beta chain was observed in a study of shared clonotypes between healthy human individuals. CDR1 and CDR2 (germline): MRHNA, SNTAGT. The CDR3 contains 13 residues. The germline V and J ends were trimmed by 5 bases and 7 bases, with 11 bases remaining between them. Method: immunoSEQ multiplex PCR; TCRdb's copy keeps in-frame clones and lacks some. Of under 2,500,000 clones in the sample, 95% are singletons; the top ten hold roughly 0.13%. The sequence came from a man between 18 and 35 years old in good health. The chain is built from TRBV6-4 and TRBJ2-2; D perhaps matches TRBD1 (6 bases). The sequenced material came from naive CD4+ T cells sorted from blood. Subset described: CD45RA+ positively selected. The CDR3 nucleotides read TGTGCCAGCAGTCTGGGGGCCGGCGGGGAGCTGTTTTTT. Its protein is CASSLGAGGELFF.